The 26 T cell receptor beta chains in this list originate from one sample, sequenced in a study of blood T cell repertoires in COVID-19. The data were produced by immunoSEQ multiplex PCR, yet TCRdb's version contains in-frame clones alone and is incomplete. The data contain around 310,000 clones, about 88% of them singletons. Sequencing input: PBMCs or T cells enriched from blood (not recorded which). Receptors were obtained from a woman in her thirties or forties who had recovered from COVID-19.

The CDR3 loop reads CASRSPRGLRSHEQYF. In nucleotides, the CDR3 is TGTGCCAGCAGAAGCCCCAGGGGACTAAGGAGCCACGAGCAGTACTTC. The rearrangement uses TRBV28 and TRBJ2-7; TRBD2 might be the D (7 bases). The germline CDR1 and CDR2 sequences are MDHEN and SYDVKM. The CDR3 totals 16 residues. The V end was cut by 6 bases, the J end by 5 bases, with 23 bases between.

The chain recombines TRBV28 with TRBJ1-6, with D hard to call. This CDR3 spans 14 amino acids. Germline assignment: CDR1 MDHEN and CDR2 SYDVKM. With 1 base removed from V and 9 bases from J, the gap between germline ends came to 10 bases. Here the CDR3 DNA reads TGTGCCAGCAGTTTATCCAGGAAATCTTCACCCCTCCACTTT. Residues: CASSLSRKSSPLHF.

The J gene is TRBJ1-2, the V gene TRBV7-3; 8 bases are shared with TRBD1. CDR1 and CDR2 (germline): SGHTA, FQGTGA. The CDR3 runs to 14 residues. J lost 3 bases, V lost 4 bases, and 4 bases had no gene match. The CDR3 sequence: CASSSKQGDYGYTF. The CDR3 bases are TGTGCCAGCAGCTCAAAACAGGGGGACTATGGCTACACCTTC.

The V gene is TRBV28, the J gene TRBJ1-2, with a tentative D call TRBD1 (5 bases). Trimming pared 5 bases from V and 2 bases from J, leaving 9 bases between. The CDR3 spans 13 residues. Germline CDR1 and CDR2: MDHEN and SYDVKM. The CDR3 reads CASSVDRNYGYTF. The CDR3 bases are TGTGCCAGCAGTGTCGACAGAAACTATGGCTACACCTTC.

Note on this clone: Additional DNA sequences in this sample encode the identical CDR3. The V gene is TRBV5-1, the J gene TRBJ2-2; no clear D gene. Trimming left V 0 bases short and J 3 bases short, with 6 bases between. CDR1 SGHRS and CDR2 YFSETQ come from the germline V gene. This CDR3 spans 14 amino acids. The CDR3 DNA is TGCGCCAGCAGCTTGGCCCTAGACACCGGGGAGCTGTTTTTT. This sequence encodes CASSLALDTGELFF.

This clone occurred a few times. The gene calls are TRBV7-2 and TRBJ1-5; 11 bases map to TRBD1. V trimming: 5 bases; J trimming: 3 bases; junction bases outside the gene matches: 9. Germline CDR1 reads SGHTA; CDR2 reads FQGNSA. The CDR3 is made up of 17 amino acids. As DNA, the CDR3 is TGTGCCAGCAGCACAAGGACAGGGGGCTTATCCAATCAGCCCCAGCATTTT. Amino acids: CASSTRTGGLSNQPQHF.

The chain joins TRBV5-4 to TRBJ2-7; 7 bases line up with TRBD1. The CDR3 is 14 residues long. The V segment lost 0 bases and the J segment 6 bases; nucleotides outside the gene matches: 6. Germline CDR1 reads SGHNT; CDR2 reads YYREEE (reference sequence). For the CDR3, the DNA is TGTGCCAGCAGCTTGGTGGCAGGGGGTCGCGAGCAGTACTTC. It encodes CASSLVAGGREQYF.

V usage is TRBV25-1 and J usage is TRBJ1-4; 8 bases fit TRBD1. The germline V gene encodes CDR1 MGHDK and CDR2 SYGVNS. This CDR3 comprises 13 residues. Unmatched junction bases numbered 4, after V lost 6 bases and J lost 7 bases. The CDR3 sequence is CASRQGASEKLFF. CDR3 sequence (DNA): TGTGCCAGCAGGCAGGGGGCGTCTGAAAAACTGTTTTTT.

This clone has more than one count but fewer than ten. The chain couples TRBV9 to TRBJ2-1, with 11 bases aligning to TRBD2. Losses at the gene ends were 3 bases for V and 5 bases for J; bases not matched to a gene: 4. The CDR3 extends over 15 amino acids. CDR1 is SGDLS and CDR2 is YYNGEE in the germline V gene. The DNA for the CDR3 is TGTGCCAGCAGCGACCCTAGCGGGAGGAACAATGAGCAGTTCTTC. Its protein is CASSDPSGRNNEQFF.

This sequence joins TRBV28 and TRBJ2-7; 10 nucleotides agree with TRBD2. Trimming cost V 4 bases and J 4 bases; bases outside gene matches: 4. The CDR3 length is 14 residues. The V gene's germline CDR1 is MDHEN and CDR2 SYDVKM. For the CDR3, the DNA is TGTGCCAGCAGTTCAGCGGGGGGGCTTTACGAGCAGTACTTC. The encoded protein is CASSSAGGLYEQYF.

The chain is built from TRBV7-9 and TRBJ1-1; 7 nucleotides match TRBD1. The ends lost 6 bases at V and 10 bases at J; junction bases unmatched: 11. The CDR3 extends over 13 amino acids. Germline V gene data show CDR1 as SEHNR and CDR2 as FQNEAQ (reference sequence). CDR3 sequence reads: CASSHPTGTGAFF. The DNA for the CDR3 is TGTGCCAGCAGTCATCCGACAGGGACGGGAGCTTTCTTT.

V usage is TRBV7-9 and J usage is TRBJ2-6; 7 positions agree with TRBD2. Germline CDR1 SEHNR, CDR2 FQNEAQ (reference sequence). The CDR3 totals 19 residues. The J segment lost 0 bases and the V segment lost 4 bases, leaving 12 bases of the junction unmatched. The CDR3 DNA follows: TGTGCCAGCAGCTACAGGCTAGCGGAACTAATCTCTGGGGCCAACGTCCTGACTTTC. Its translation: CASSYRLAELISGANVLTF.

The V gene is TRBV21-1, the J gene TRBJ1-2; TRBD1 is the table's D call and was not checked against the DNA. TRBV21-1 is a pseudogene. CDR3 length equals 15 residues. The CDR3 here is CASSKGKGYNYGYTF. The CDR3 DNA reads TGTGCCAGCAGCAAAGGAAAGGGGTATAACTATGGCTACACCTTC.

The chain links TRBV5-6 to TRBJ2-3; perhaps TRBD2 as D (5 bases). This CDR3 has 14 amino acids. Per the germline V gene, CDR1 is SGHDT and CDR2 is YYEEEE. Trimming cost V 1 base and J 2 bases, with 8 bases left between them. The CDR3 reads CASSLYGDTDTQYF. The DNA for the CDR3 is TGTGCCAGCAGCTTGTACGGGGACACAGATACGCAGTATTTT.

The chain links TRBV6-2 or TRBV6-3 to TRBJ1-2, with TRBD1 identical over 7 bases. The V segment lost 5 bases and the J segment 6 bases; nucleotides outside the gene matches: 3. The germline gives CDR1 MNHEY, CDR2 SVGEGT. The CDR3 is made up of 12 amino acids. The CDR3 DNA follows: TGTGCCAGCAGTACAGGGGTACATGGCTACACCTTC. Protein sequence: CASSTGVHGYTF.

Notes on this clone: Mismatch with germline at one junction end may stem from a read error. The CDR3 spells CASSPGETQYF. CDR3 coding DNA: TGTGCTAGCAGCCCAGGGGAGACCCAGTACTTC. The chain recombines TRBV7-7 with TRBJ2-5; D might be TRBD1 (5 bases). CDR1 and CDR2 (germline): SSHAT, FNYEAQ (reference sequence). The CDR3 has 11 amino acids.

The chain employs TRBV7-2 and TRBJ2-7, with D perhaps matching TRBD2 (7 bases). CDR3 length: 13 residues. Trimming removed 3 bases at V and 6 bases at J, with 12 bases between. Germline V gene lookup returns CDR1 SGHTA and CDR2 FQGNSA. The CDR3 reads CASSLGGAVEQYF. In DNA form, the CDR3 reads TGTGCCAGCAGCTTGGGGGGGGCCGTCGAGCAGTACTTC. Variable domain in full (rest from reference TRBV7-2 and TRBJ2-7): GAGVSQSPSNKVTEKGKDVELRCDPISGHTALYWYRQSLGQGLEFLIYFQGNSAPDKSGLPSDRFSAERTGGSVSTLTIQRTQQEDSAVYLCASSLGGAVEQYFGPGTRLTVT.

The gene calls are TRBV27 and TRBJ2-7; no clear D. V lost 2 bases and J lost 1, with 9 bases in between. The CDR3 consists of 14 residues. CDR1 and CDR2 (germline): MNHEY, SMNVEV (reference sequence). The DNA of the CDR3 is TGTGCCAGCAGTTTAAAGGCTAGTTCCTACGAGCAGTACTTC. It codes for CASSLKASSYEQYF.

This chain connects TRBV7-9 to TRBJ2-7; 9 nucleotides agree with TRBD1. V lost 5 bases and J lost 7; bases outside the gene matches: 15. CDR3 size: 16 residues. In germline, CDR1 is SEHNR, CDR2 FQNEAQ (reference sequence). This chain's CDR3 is CASSRGTGSLLREQYF. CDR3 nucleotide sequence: TGTGCCAGCAGCAGAGGGACAGGGTCCCTGTTACGGGAGCAGTACTTC.

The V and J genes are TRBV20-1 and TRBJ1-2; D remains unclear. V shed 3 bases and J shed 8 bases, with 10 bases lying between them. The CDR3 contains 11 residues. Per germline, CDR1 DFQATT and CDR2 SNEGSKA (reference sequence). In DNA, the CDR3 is TGCAGTGCTAGGGGAGGGAACGGCTACACCTTC. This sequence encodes CSARGGNGYTF.

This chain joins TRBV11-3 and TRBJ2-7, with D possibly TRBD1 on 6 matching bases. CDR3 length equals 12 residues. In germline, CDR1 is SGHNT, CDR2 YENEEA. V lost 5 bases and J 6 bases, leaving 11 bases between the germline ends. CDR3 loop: CASSHRAGEQYF. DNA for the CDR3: TGTGCCAGCAGCCACAGGGCTGGCGAGCAGTACTTC.

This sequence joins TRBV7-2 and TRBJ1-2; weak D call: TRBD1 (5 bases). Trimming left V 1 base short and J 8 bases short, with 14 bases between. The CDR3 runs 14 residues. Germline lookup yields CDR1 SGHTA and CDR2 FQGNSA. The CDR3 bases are TGTGCCAGCAGCTTAGGTGCGGGGCATTGGGGCTACACCTTC. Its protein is CASSLGAGHWGYTF.

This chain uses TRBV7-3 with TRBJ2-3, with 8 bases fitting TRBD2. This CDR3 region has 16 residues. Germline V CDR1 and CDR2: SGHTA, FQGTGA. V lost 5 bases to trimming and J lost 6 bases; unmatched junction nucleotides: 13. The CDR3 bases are TGTGCCAGCAGCCCGCGACTAACTAGCGGCGGGGATACGCAGTATTTT. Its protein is CASSPRLTSGGDTQYF.

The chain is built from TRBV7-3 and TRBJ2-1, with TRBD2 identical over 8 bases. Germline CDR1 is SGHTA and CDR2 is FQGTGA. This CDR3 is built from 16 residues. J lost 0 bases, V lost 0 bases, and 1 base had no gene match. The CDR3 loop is CASSLTAGGSYNEQFF. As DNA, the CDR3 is TGTGCCAGCAGCTTAACGGCGGGGGGCTCCTACAATGAGCAGTTCTTC.

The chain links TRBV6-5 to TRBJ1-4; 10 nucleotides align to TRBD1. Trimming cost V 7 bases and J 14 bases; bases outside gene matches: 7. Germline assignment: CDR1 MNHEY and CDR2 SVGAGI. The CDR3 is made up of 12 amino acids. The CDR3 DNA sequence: TGTGCCAGCATTACTATGGACAGGGGGCTGTTTTTT. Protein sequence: CASITMDRGLFF.

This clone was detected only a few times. The CDR3 region is CASSRTSGANNEQFF. CDR3 DNA sequence: TGTGCCAGCAGCCGAACTAGCGGGGCTAACAATGAGCAGTTCTTC. The chain recombines TRBV5-8 with TRBJ2-1, with 10 positions matching TRBD2. This CDR3 region has 15 residues. Germline-derived CDR1 and CDR2 are SGHTS and YDEGEE. V gave up 4 bases and J gave up 5 bases; unmatched junction bases: 6.